This T cell receptor (beta chain) derives from a study of T-cell reconstitution after alpha-beta-depleted transplantation in children. Preparation of the TCRbeta library was carried out with unique molecular identifiers. TCRdb re-called the PCR reads through MiXCR, storing one row per CDR3 protein. This repertoire shows over 550,000 distinct CDR3 sequences, roughly 10% found once; its top ten account for less than 5%. The V and J ends lost 7 bases and 2 bases respectively, with 15 bases between them. This CDR3 comprises 14 residues. This TCR was sampled from a human donor who donated a stem cell graft to a child with acute myeloid leukemia. Sequencing used PBMCs from the stem cell graft donor, obtained from the stem cell graft. This chain links TRBV12-3 or TRBV12-4 with TRBJ2-7; D is ambiguous. This CDR3 reads CASTPSRKPYEQYF. CDR3 nucleotides: TGTGCCAGCACCCCTTCTAGAAAACCCTACGAGCAGTACTTC.